What follows are 14 T cell receptor beta chains derived from one specimen sequenced in a study of blood T cell repertoires in COVID-19. Sequencing was performed with immunoSEQ multiplex PCR; in TCRdb, only in-frame clones are kept and a portion is missing. The repertoire holds 140,000 or so clones, with roughly 80% as singletons. Material: peripheral blood. These receptors were collected from a woman older than 75 with acute or convalescent COVID-19.

This clone showed up just a few times. The chain couples TRBV7-9 to TRBJ1-3; D unclear. Trimming pared 0 bases from V and 8 bases from J, leaving 23 bases between. Germline assignment: CDR1 SEHNR and CDR2 FQNEAQ (reference sequence). The CDR3 runs to 18 residues. This CDR3 is CASSLARPGKQRGDTIYF. CDR3 bases: TGTGCCAGCAGCTTAGCGCGGCCGGGTAAGCAACGCGGTGACACCATATATTTT.

This clone was observed a few times. CDR3 bases: TGTGCCAGCAGCCTACTAGCGGGAGTACACGAGCAGTACTTC. This sequence encodes CASSLLAGVHEQYF. This chain uses TRBV5-5 with TRBJ2-7; 11 bases fit TRBD2. The J segment lost 5 bases and the V segment lost 4 bases, leaving 5 bases of the junction unmatched. The V gene's germline CDR1 is SGHKS and CDR2 YYEKEE (reference sequence). The CDR3 has 14 amino acids. The complete variable domain, with remaining parts taken from reference TRBV5-5 and TRBJ2-7, reads DAGVTQSPTHLIKTRGQQVTLRCSPISGHKSVSWYQQVLGQGPQFIFQYYEKEERGRGNFPDRFSARQFPNYSSELNVNALLLGDSALYLCASSLLAGVHEQYFGPGTRLTVT.

The rearrangement links TRBV19 to TRBJ1-5; 10 positions match TRBD1. The CDR3 contains 14 residues. The V and J ends lost 5 bases and 5 bases, in that order; junction bases with no gene match: 3. Germline loops: CDR1 LNHDA, CDR2 SQIVND (reference sequence). The CDR3, as DNA: TGTGCCAGTAGTCGGGGGACAGGGGATCAGCCCCAGCATTTT. The encoded protein is CASSRGTGDQPQHF.

The V and J genes are TRBV11-2 and TRBJ2-5; 8 bases are shared with TRBD1. Germline CDR1 is SGHAT and CDR2 is FQNNGV. The CDR3 spans 15 residues. J lost 2 bases, V lost 2 bases, and 4 bases had no gene match. This CDR3 reads CASSLMGTGQETQYF. The DNA for the CDR3 is TGTGCCAGCAGCTTAATGGGGACAGGTCAAGAGACCCAGTACTTC.

The gene calls are TRBV2 and TRBJ1-5; maybe TRBD1 (6 bases). Germline V CDR1 and CDR2: SNHLY, FYNNEI. V was pared by 4 bases and J by 7 bases, with 20 bases between. CDR3 length equals 16 residues. CDR3 nucleotide sequence: TGTGCCAGCAGTGTCGTATTGGGACATGGAGAGCAGCCCCAGCATTTT. Amino acid sequence: CASSVVLGHGEQPQHF. The variable domain in full, with the rest retrieved from reference TRBV2 and TRBJ1-5, is EPEVTQTPSHQVTQMGQEVILRCVPISNHLYFYWYRQILGQKVEFLVSFYNNEISEKSEIFDDQFSVERPDGSNFTLKIRSTKLEDSAMYFCASSVVLGHGEQPQHFGDGTRLSIL.

The V gene is TRBV2, the J gene TRBJ2-7, with a weak D call TRBD1 (6 bases). V lost 6 bases, J lost 3 bases, and 24 bases lay in between. CDR3 length equals 17 residues. Germline CDR1 SNHLY, CDR2 FYNNEI. Here the CDR3 reads CASSEGTPYYGYYEQYF. The CDR3 DNA follows: TGTGCCAGCAGCGAGGGGACACCTTACTATGGGTACTACGAGCAGTACTTC.

The chain has TRBV5-1 and TRBJ1-6; 7 bases map to TRBD1. The CDR3 is 17 residues long. The J segment lost 3 bases and the V segment lost 2 bases, leaving 8 bases of the junction unmatched. Germline CDR1 reads SGHRS; CDR2 reads YFSETQ. The CDR3 nucleotides are TGCGCCAGCAGCTTATATGGGACAGCGGGCTATAATTCACCCCTCCACTTT. It is translated as CASSLYGTAGYNSPLHF. Full variable domain (remainder filled in from reference TRBV5-1 and TRBJ1-6): KAGVTQTPRYLIKTRGQQVTLSCSPISGHRSVSWYQQTPGQGLQFLFEYFSETQRNKGNFPGRFSGRQFSNSRSEMNVSTLELGDSALYLCASSLYGTAGYNSPLHFGNGTRLTVT.

The genes are TRBV5-6 and TRBJ1-1; weak D call: TRBD1 (6 bases). The V gene's germline CDR1 is SGHDT and CDR2 YYEEEE. With 5 bases removed from V and 4 bases from J, the gap between germline ends came to 15 bases. There are 14 residues in the CDR3. The CDR3 nucleotides are TGTGCCAGCAGACCTATCCTGGGGGCCACTGAAGCTTTCTTT. Residues: CASRPILGATEAFF.

A single count supports this clone. The chain is built from TRBV6-5 and TRBJ2-2; D not certain. V gave up 0 bases and J gave up 7 bases, with 9 bases separating them. In germline, CDR1 is MNHEY, CDR2 SVGAGI. CDR3 length: 14 amino acids. CDR3 bases: TGTGCCAGCAGTTACTCTAGTAGATTCGGGGAGCTGTTTTTT. It translates to CASSYSSRFGELFF.

V usage is TRBV3-1 (or the pseudogene TRBV3-2) and J usage is TRBJ2-3; 9 nucleotides line up with TRBD2. The CDR3 is 14 amino acids. Unmatched junction bases numbered 2, after V lost 3 bases and J lost 4 bases. In germline, CDR1 is LGHDT, CDR2 YNNKEL (reference sequence). The CDR3 DNA sequence: TGTGCCAGCAGCCATAGCGGGAGCTCAGATACGCAGTATTTT. Translating it yields CASSHSGSSDTQYF.

V is TRBV7-9 and J is TRBJ2-5, with D tentatively TRBD1 (6 bases). The CDR3 covers 14 residues. CDR1 is SEHNR and CDR2 is FQNEAQ in the germline V gene (reference sequence). Trimming took off 5 bases at V and 2 bases at J, with 12 bases between the two ends. CDR3 protein: CASSMLQGQETQYF. The CDR3 nucleotides read TGTGCCAGCAGCATGCTACAGGGACAAGAGACCCAGTACTTC. The whole variable domain, remainder taken from reference TRBV7-9 and TRBJ2-5, is DTGVSQNPRHKITKRGQNVTFRCDPISEHNRLYWYRQTLGQGPEFLTYFQNEAQLEKSRLLSDRFSAERPKGSFSTLEIQRTEQGDSAMYLCASSMLQGQETQYFGPGTRLLVL.

This clone came up once. The V call is TRBV4-2, the J call TRBJ2-1; a possible D gene is TRBD2 (5 bases). The CDR3 extends over 15 amino acids. V lost 0 bases to trimming and J lost 5 bases, with 11 bases between them. Germline V CDR1 and CDR2: LGHNA, YNFKEQ. CDR3 nucleotide sequence: TGTGCCAGCAGCCAAGATCCAGGAGGAGACAATGAGCAGTTCTTC. Its translation: CASSQDPGGDNEQFF.

The chain joins TRBV5-1 to TRBJ2-1; TRBD2 matches 12 bases. Germline-derived CDR1 and CDR2 are SGHRS and YFSETQ. J lost 6 bases, V lost 0 bases, and 1 base had no gene match. The CDR3 sequence is 15 residues long. CDR3 in DNA: TGCGCCAGCAGCTTGGTGACTAGCGGGAGCAATGAGCAGTTCTTC. Residues: CASSLVTSGSNEQFF.

A word on this clone: The germline gene is not matched at one end of the junction; a read error may be the cause. The chain joins TRBV6-1 to TRBJ1-2; D is ambiguous. The CDR3 spans 13 residues. The germline V gene encodes CDR1 MNHNS and CDR2 SASEGT. This CDR3 is CASSPGLNYGCTF. The CDR3 DNA is TGTGCCAGCAGCCCAGGACTGAATTATGGCTGCACCTTC.